The 22 T cell receptor beta chains below all came from one sample that was sequenced in a study of Graves' ophthalmopathy and Graves' hyperthyroidism. Amplification of the TCR beta CDR3 regions used RNA transcripts (as template). The first-round RT-PCR employed HTBI primers together with the Qiagen OneStep RT-PCR kit. A multiplex PCR was then performed as the second round. TCRdb re-called the multiplex PCR reads through MiXCR, storing one row per CDR3 protein. The repertoire consists of 300,000 to 400,000 distinct CDR3 sequences, with about a sixth occurring once and the leading ten covering roughly 2.3%. The sequencing sample was made of peripheral blood. The receptor source for this set is an adult woman with stable Graves' hyperthyroidism.

This clonotype was detected ten times or more. V usage is TRBV28 and J usage is TRBJ1-5; TRBD1 aligns across 11 bases. The V gene end was trimmed by 2 bases and the J gene end by 6 bases; junction bases not matched to a gene: 6. Looked up from germline, CDR1 is MDHEN and CDR2 is SYDVKM. The CDR3 length is 16 residues. CDR3 DNA: TGTGCCAGCAGTTTACTAGGACAGGGGGCTGTTCAGCCCCAGCATTTT. This encodes CASSLLGQGAVQPQHF.

This clonotype was seen at least ten times. This chain joins TRBV10-3 and TRBJ2-4; D may be TRBD2 (6 bases). Germline loops: CDR1 ENHRY, CDR2 SYGVKD. This CDR3 has 14 residues. V dropped 4 bases and J dropped 3 bases, with 10 bases sitting between them. The CDR3 sequence: CAISASGGKNIQYF. Written as DNA, the CDR3 is TGTGCCATCAGTGCCTCCGGGGGCAAAAACATTCAGTACTTC.

This clonotype has ten or more counts. The J gene is TRBJ1-2, the V gene TRBV9; D unclear. Trimming pared 2 bases from V and 4 bases from J, leaving 9 bases between. The CDR3 loop spans 13 amino acids. Germline-derived CDR1 and CDR2 are SGDLS and YYNGEE. The CDR3 loop is CASSVSGVYGYTF. As DNA, the CDR3 is TGTGCCAGCAGCGTCTCAGGAGTCTATGGCTACACCTTC.

This clonotype was seen at least ten times. The chain recombines TRBV20-1 with TRBJ1-6; TRBD1 matches 11 bases. V shed 5 bases, J shed 8 bases, and the junction held 8 bases outside the gene matches. Per the germline V gene, CDR1 is DFQATT and CDR2 is SNEGSKA (reference sequence). The CDR3 sequence is 15 residues long. CDR3 residues: CSAFGTGGIDSPLHF. The CDR3 nucleotides read TGCAGTGCTTTCGGGACAGGGGGAATTGATTCACCCCTCCACTTT.

This clonotype was seen many times. This rearrangement joins TRBV7-2 to TRBJ2-7, with TRBD2 matching over 7 bases. With 0 bases clipped from V and 7 bases from J, the junction kept 9 bases outside the gene matches. Germline V gene sequence: CDR1 SGHTA, CDR2 FQGNSA. The CDR3 is made up of 15 amino acids. The CDR3 sequence is CASSLAGGRSWEQYF. In DNA form, the CDR3 reads TGTGCCAGCAGCTTAGCGGGAGGGCGATCGTGGGAGCAGTACTTC.

The V call is TRBV2, the J call TRBJ2-4; D remains unclear. The germline V and J ends were trimmed by 8 bases and 0 bases, with 11 bases remaining between them. CDR3 length: 14 amino acids. Per the germline V gene, CDR1 is SNHLY and CDR2 is FYNNEI. The CDR3 DNA sequence: TGTGCCAGCCGGGCCGAGATAGCCAAAAACATTCAGTACTTC. It specifies CASRAEIAKNIQYF.

As to this clonotype: A much larger clone is a single base away; this may be a read error. The chain couples TRBV10-1 to TRBJ2-7; maybe TRBD1 (6 bases). CDR3 length equals 15 residues. Per the germline V gene, CDR1 is WNHNN and CDR2 is SYGVQD (reference sequence). The CDR3 DNA is TGCGCCAGCAGTGATCCCGGGCAGGGACATGACGAGCAGGACTTC. Translated, it gives CASSDPGQGHDEQDF.

This clonotype was counted ten times or more. V and J are TRBV5-1 and TRBJ1-1; D is uncertain. The V gene lost 3 bases and the J gene lost 1 base, with 10 bases spanning the gap. The CDR3 consists of 14 residues. Germline CDR1 is SGHRS and CDR2 is YFSETQ. CDR3 sequence: CASSWGEANTEAFF. The CDR3 DNA reads TGCGCCAGCAGCTGGGGTGAGGCGAACACTGAAGCTTTCTTT.

V and J are TRBV20-1 and TRBJ2-4; 12 nucleotides match TRBD1. The CDR3 consists of 17 residues. V shed 5 bases and J 2 bases; nucleotides not matched to a gene: 10. Per the germline V gene, CDR1 is DFQATT and CDR2 is SNEGSKA (reference sequence). CDR3 loop: CSAASPGQGAPKNIQYF. As DNA, the CDR3 is TGCAGTGCTGCTTCCCCGGGACAGGGGGCTCCCAAAAACATTCAGTACTTC.

Only a few counts were recorded for this clonotype. The chain couples TRBV18 to TRBJ1-1; D not resolved. V lost 6 bases to trimming and J lost 8 bases, with 13 bases between them. CDR1 and CDR2 (germline): KGHSH, LQKENI. The CDR3 consists of 12 residues. The chain's CDR3 is CASSPDPSEAFF. Written as DNA, the CDR3 is TGTGCCAGCTCCCCTGACCCTAGCGAAGCTTTCTTT.

This clonotype was observed many times. The chain carries TRBV30 and TRBJ2-2, with 10 bases lining up with TRBD2. CDR3 length equals 14 residues. Germline loops: CDR1 GTSNPN, CDR2 SVGIG (reference sequence). With V trimmed by 0 bases and J by 7 bases, 2 bases remained unmatched. The CDR3 reads CAWSVRLAGGELFF. The CDR3 nucleotides are TGTGCCTGGAGTGTGAGACTAGCGGGCGGGGAGCTGTTTTTT.

This clonotype was observed at least ten times. The chain employs TRBV7-2 and TRBJ2-7; D remains ambiguous. In germline, CDR1 is SGHTA, CDR2 FQGNSA. V lost 0 bases to trimming and J lost 2 bases, with 11 bases between them. The CDR3 consists of 15 residues. The CDR3, as DNA: TGTGCCAGCAGCTTAGCGCTTGGGGAACCCTACGAGCAGTACTTC. This encodes CASSLALGEPYEQYF.

The chain recombines TRBV6-1 with TRBJ2-5, with 7 bases that match TRBD1. The CDR3 contains 13 residues. V dropped 10 bases and J dropped 4; count of bases not matched to a gene: 9. Germline V gene sequence: CDR1 MNHNS, CDR2 SASEGT. This CDR3 reads CATLRTGVETQYF. CDR3 DNA sequence: TGTGCCACCCTCCGAACAGGGGTAGAGACCCAGTACTTC.

At least ten counts were recorded for this clonotype. The chain joins TRBV30 to TRBJ1-1; perhaps TRBD1 as D (5 bases). The CDR3 runs 17 residues. Germline values: CDR1 GTSNPN, CDR2 SVGIG (reference sequence). Trimming removed 3 bases at V and 11 bases at J, with 31 bases between. This CDR3 reads CAWSCSMYWGYRKNAFF. The DNA of the CDR3 is TGTGCCTGGAGCTGTTCCATGTACTGGGGGTACCGAAAGAATGCTTTCTTT.

The chain has TRBV11-2 and TRBJ2-2; 8 nucleotides match TRBD2. Germline-derived CDR1 and CDR2 are SGHAT and FQNNGV. The CDR3 spans 18 residues. Trimming at V came to 1 base and at J to 6 bases, leaving 13 bases not matched to a gene. CDR3 in DNA: TGTGCCAGCAGCTTAGTTTCGGGAGGGCGAATGGAAGCCGGGGAGCTGTTTTTT. It specifies CASSLVSGGRMEAGELFF.

This clonotype was counted many times. The chain has TRBV29-1 and TRBJ2-5, with a tentative D call TRBD1 (5 bases). This CDR3 region has 14 residues. V lost 3 bases and J 5 bases, leaving 16 bases between the germline ends. Germline CDR1 reads SQVTM; CDR2 reads ANQGSEA. Here the CDR3 reads CSVEGPNLFETQYF. As DNA, the CDR3 is TGCAGCGTTGAGGGGCCTAACCTTTTTGAGACCCAGTACTTC.

A single count supports this clonotype. Germline and junction disagree at one end, which may indicate a read error. The chain is built from TRBV6-2 or TRBV6-3 and TRBJ2-7; D gene unclear. The CDR3 runs 14 residues. CDR1 and CDR2 from the germline V gene are MNHEY and SVGEGT. The CDR3 here is CTSTPLIHAYEQYF. The CDR3 DNA follows: TGTACCAGCACCCCTCTTATCCACGCCTACGAGCAGTACTTC.

A few counts support this clonotype. V usage is TRBV7-8 and J usage is TRBJ1-5; D possibly corresponds to TRBD1 (6 bases). Per the germline V gene, CDR1 is SGHVS and CDR2 is FQNEAQ. Trimming took off 7 bases at V and 5 bases at J, with 18 bases between the two ends. The CDR3 totals 15 residues. This CDR3 reads CASTLRGAQDQPQHF. The DNA for the CDR3 is TGTGCCAGCACCCTGCGGGGGGCACAGGATCAGCCCCAGCATTTT.

This clonotype was detected only a few times. The chain joins TRBV10-3 to TRBJ2-6; 8 bases align to TRBD2. Germline V gene data show CDR1 as ENHRY and CDR2 as SYGVKD. The CDR3 runs to 17 residues. Trimming at V came to 3 bases and at J to 0 bases, leaving 4 bases not matched to a gene. The CDR3 DNA is TGTGCCATCAGTGAAGTAGCGGGGCTCTCTGGGGCCAACGTCCTGACTTTC. It specifies CAISEVAGLSGANVLTF.

This clonotype has at least ten counts. The V and J genes are TRBV28 and TRBJ2-5, with a possible D match to TRBD2 (6 bases). V lost 5 bases and J lost 4, with 20 bases in between. This CDR3 spans 16 amino acids. CDR1 and CDR2 from the germline V gene are MDHEN and SYDVKM. CDR3: CASSIAGLRRGETQYF. The CDR3 bases are TGTGCCAGCAGTATTGCGGGACTCCGGAGGGGAGAGACCCAGTACTTC.

This clonotype was seen only a few times. The chain couples TRBV6-2 or TRBV6-3 to TRBJ2-2; D is possibly TRBD1 (5 bases). Germline V CDR1 and CDR2: MNHEY, SVGEGT. CDR3 length: 17 amino acids. V lost 1 base and J 3 bases, leaving 15 bases between the germline ends. CDR3 bases: TGTGCCAGCAGTTACTTGATTAGACAGCTATACACCGGGGAGCTGTTTTTT. This translates into CASSYLIRQLYTGELFF.

This clonotype has a count of ten or more. The gene calls are TRBV7-2 and TRBJ2-2; D gene ambiguous. Trimming shortened V by 7 bases and J by 5 bases, and 8 bases separated the two germline ends. This CDR3 contains 12 residues. Looked up from germline, CDR1 is SGHTA and CDR2 is FQGNSA. CDR3 sequence: CASNLGTGELFF. The CDR3 DNA sequence: TGTGCCAGCAATCTGGGGACCGGGGAGCTGTTTTTT.